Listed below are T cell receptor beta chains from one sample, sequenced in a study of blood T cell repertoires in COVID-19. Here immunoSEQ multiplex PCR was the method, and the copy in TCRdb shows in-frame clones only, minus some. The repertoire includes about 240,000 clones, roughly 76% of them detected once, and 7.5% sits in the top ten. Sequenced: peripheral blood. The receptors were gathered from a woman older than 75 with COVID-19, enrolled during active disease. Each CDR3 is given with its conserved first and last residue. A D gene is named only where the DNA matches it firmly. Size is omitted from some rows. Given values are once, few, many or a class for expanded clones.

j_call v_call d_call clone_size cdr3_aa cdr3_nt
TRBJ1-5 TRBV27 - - CASSSRAGDQPQHF TGTGCCAGCAGTTCCCGGGCAGGGGATCAGCCCCAGCATTTT
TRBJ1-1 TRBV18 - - CASSSTRDMNTEAFF TGTGCCAGCTCATCGACCCGGGACATGAACACTGAAGCTTTCTTT
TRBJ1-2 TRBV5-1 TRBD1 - CASSTGTGPNYGYTF TGCGCCAGCAGCACTGGGACAGGACCTAACTATGGCTACACCTTC
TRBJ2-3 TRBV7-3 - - CASSLYRGTTDTQYF TGTGCCAGCAGCCTATACCGGGGTACCACAGATACGCAGTATTTT
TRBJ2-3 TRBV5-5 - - CASSLDGGTDTQYF TGTGCCAGCAGCTTGGACGGAGGCACAGATACGCAGTATTTT
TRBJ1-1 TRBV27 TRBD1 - CASSKGQGGGSRNTEAFF TGTGCCAGCAGCAAAGGACAGGGAGGTGGGAGTAGGAACACTGAAGCTTTCTTT
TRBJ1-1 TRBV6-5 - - CASSPGNTEAFF TGTGCCAGCAGCCCAGGGAACACTGAAGCTTTCTTT
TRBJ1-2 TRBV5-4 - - CASSLGRDLGYTF TGTGCCAGCAGCTTGGGCAGGGATCTTGGCTACACCTTC
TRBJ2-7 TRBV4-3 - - CASSQGGDRKSNEQYF TGCGCCAGCAGCCAAGGGGGTGACAGGAAGTCCAACGAGCAGTACTTC
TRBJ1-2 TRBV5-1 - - CASRLEGENYGYTF TGCGCCAGCAGGTTAGAGGGAGAGAACTATGGCTACACCTTC
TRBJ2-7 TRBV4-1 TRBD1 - CASSQPWGTGVYEQYF TGCGCCAGCAGCCAACCGTGGGGGACAGGAGTCTACGAGCAGTACTTC
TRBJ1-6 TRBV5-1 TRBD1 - CASSPHTGGDGNSPLHF TGCGCCAGCAGCCCTCATACAGGGGGCGATGGTAATTCACCCCTCCACTTT
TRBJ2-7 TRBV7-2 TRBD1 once CASSLVSRTGTISYEQYF TGTGCCAGCAGCTTAGTATCCCGGACAGGGACCATCTCCTACGAGCAGTACTTC
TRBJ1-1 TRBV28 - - CASSGGGRMNTEAFF TGTGCCAGCAGTGGGGGAGGACGGATGAACACTGAAGCTTTCTTT
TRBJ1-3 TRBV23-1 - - CASSQVEPNSGNTIYF TGCGCCAGCAGTCAGGTAGAACCCAACTCTGGAAACACCATATATTTT
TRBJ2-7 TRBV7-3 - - CASSLSRDSYEQYF TGTGCCAGCAGCTTATCCAGGGATTCTTACGAGCAGTACTTC
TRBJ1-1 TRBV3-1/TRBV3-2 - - CASQGGYTEAFF TGTGCCAGCCAAGGAGGGTACACTGAAGCTTTCTTT
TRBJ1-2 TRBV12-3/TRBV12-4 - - CASSLSSNYGYTF TGTGCCAGCAGTTTGAGCTCTAACTATGGCTACACCTTC
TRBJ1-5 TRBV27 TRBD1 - CASSPRQGNGQPQHF TGTGCCAGCAGCCCCCGACAGGGAAACGGGCAGCCCCAGCATTTT
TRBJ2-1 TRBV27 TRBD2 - CASSPRTSGGAYNEQFF TGTGCCAGCAGTCCCCGGACTAGCGGGGGGGCCTACAATGAGCAGTTCTTC
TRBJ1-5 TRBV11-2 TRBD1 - CASSLEGAYSNQPQHF TGTGCCAGCAGCTTGGAGGGGGCTTATAGCAATCAGCCCCAGCATTTT
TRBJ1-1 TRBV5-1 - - CASSLVEDTEAFF TGCGCCAGCAGCTTGGTGGAGGATACTGAAGCTTTCTTT
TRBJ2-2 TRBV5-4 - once CASLNRDNTGELFF TGTGCCAGCCTCAACAGGGACAACACCGGGGAGCTGTTTTTT
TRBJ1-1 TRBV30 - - CAWSVRDTEAFF TGTGCCTGGAGTGTACGGGACACTGAAGCTTTCTTT
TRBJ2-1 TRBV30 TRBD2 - CAWSGLAGNEQFF TGTGCCTGGAGTGGACTAGCTGGAAATGAGCAGTTCTTC
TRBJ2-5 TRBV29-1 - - CSAVLARDQETQYF TGCAGCGCCGTCCTGGCCAGGGACCAAGAGACCCAGTACTTC
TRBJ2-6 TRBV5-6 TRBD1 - CASSWTGQGVSGANVLTF TGTGCCAGCAGCTGGACGGGACAGGGGGTCTCTGGGGCCAACGTCCTGACTTTC
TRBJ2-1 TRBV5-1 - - CASRQDRHNEQFF TGCGCCAGCAGGCAGGACAGACACAATGAGCAGTTCTTC
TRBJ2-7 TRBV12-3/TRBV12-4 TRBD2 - CASSSTSGLQYF TGTGCCAGCAGTTCGACTAGCGGGCTTCAGTACTTC
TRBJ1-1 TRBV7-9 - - CASSLEGGRSEAFF TGTGCCAGCAGCTTAGAGGGGGGGAGAAGTGAAGCTTTCTTT
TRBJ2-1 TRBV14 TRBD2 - CASSLSGGRPLYNEQFF TGTGCCAGCAGCCTTAGCGGGGGCCGCCCCCTTTACAATGAGCAGTTCTTC
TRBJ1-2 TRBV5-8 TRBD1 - CASSQSALQGAYGYTF TGTGCCAGCAGCCAATCAGCCCTGCAGGGGGCCTATGGCTACACCTTC
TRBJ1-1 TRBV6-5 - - CASSYRGLRNTEAFF TGTGCCAGCAGTTACAGAGGGCTCCGAAACACTGAAGCTTTCTTT
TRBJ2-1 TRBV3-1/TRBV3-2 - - CASRPATGDNEQFF TGTGCCAGCAGACCCGCCACCGGAGACAATGAGCAGTTCTTC
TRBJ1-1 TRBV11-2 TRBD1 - CASSLGQGGAFF TGTGCCAGTTCATTAGGACAGGGGGGAGCTTTCTTT
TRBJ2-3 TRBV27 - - CASSFAEYSTDTQYF TGTGCCAGCAGTTTCGCGGAGTATAGCACAGATACGCAGTATTTT
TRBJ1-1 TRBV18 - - CASSPNNMDSPSTEAFF TGTGCCAGCTCTCCAAATAACATGGACAGCCCCTCTACTGAAGCTTTCTTT
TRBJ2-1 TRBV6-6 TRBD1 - CASSWTGGNEQFF TGTGCCAGCAGTTGGACAGGGGGCAATGAGCAGTTCTTC
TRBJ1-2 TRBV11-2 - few CASSLGQDYGYTF TGTGCCAGCAGCTTAGGACAGGACTATGGCTACACCTTC
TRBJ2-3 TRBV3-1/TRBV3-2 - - CASSLRLGLDTQYF TGTGCCAGCAGCCTTAGACTAGGATTAGATACGCAGTATTTT
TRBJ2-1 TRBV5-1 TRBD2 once CASSFSSGTSYNEQFF TGCGCCAGCAGCTTCTCTAGCGGAACCTCCTACAATGAGCAGTTCTTC
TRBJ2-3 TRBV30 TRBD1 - CAWTTGATQYF TGTGCCTGGACAACAGGGGCTACGCAGTATTTT
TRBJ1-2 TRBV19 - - CASSDTRYGYTF TGTGCCAGTAGTGACACCCGGTATGGCTACACCTTC
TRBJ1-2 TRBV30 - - CASRGRSYGYTF TGTGCCAGTCGGGGGAGGAGCTATGGCTACACCTTC
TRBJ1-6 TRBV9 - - CASSVGGLNNSPLHF TGTGCCAGCAGCGTAGGAGGGTTAAATAATTCACCCCTCCACTTT
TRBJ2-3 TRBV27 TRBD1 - CASIRTGGLGSTDTQYF TGTGCCAGCATACGGACAGGGGGCTTGGGTAGCACAGATACGCAGTATTTT
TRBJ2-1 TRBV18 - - CASSSGQGTIYNEQFF -
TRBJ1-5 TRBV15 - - CATSGRSRVNQPQHF TGTGCCACCAGCGGGAGATCAAGGGTTAATCAGCCCCAGCATTTT